This TCR beta chain was captured in a study of cytomegalovirus exposure and HLA in healthy donors. Study-wide background: An early data release held some 89 million unique TCRs from HLA-typed donors. General observations from the study: Accurate predictions that matched the HLA-A and HLA-B alleles of most subjects were reportedly made from TCR beta sequences.

The junction had 9 bases not matched to a gene; V was cut back by 5 bases and J by 1 base. Germline assignment: CDR1 MDHEN and CDR2 SYDVKM. This CDR3 is built from 16 residues. Regarding this clone: Its antigen is not identified.

Amplification used 60 Vbeta primers and 13 Jbeta primers. The protocol was immunoSEQ multiplex PCR, while the TCRdb copy is restricted to in-frame clones and leaves out a portion. This table holds some 170,000 clones, roughly 79% found once. This sequence was found in a man between 35 and 55 years old in good health and CMV-seropositive. Sequencing used PBMCs. The rearrangement joins TRBV28 to TRBJ1-1; 8 bases agree with TRBD1. The CDR3 DNA reads as TGTGCCAGCAGTACTAGGACAGGGTCGACGAACACTGAAGCTTTCTTT. This translates into CASSTRTGSTNTEAFF.